This entry describes one TCR beta chain. It lacks a known antigen. The input lacks base qualities; no much larger clone sits a single base away. The immunoSEQ Assay, a bias-controlled multiplex PCR, was used to amplify TCRbeta CDR3 regions from genomic DNA. The authors processed their data as follows. Nucleated cell counts per sample were estimated from amplification of reference gene primers within the assay. To quantify the absolute abundance of each unique TCRbeta CDR3 rearrangement, sequence reads were collapsed and filtered. For each sample, productive Simpson clonality was calculated as the square root of Simpson's diversity index over productive rearrangements. TCRdb took over this immuneACCESS table, retaining in-frame rearrangements with V and J assigned. Such tables are incomplete; in checked studies, under half of the missing clones stem from an unresolved V gene, and the remainder is unexplained. Clone size and V and J calls were adopted from that table, with D and trimming inferred from the DNA. The sample table shows about 220,000 clones, and roughly four fifths are seen once. The leading ten clones occupy 3% to 3.5% of the sample.

The data stem from a study of blood T cell repertoires in COVID-19 (dated by TCRdb to 2019 to 2021). About the study as a whole: Samples covering the acute and convalescent phases of COVID-19 were provided by collaborators in the United States, Italy and Spain. The prospective study material was composed of cDNA or gDNA derived from T cells, B-cell-depleted T cells, or PBMCs. Where HLA class I and class II types were available, the types were taken from metadata supplied by the sample provider, not from assay-based typing. Deeply sampled blood TCRbeta repertoires from subjects exposed to, actively infected with, or recovered from COVID-19 were included in the dataset. A de-identified subject ID, COVID-19 status, age in years and sex were almost always included in the sample metadata. Samples were obtained from the ongoing ImmuneRACE study (first 160 participants) and from over a thousand subjects provided by 6 global collaborators. The repertoires were released in a freely available public database meant as a resource for research on the immune response to SARS-CoV-2.

Overall results and qualifications from the work: How much clinical and demographic metadata was included differed by source and by participant, and the metadata was provided uncurated.

CDR1 SGHNT and CDR2 YYREEE are derived from the germline V gene (reference sequence). Trimming accounts for 0 bases at V and 2 bases at J, while the number of junction bases matched to no gene is 2. Inclusive of the bounding cysteine and phenylalanine, the CDR3 is 15 residues long. Only the CDR3 part of the read is kept: 45 bases, read in frame from the first base. Samples from volunteer blood donors who had recovered from COVID-19 were contributed by a second Seattle source. Each collaborating institution followed its own protocols to collect whole blood in K2EDTA tubes. For TCRbeta analysis, collaborators shipped samples as frozen whole blood, isolated PBMCs, or DNA extracted from either of those sample types.

The sequenced material came from peripheral blood. The source is a woman younger than 45 who had recovered from COVID-19. In this chain, TRBV5-4 is recombined with TRBJ1-3; 7 bases in the junction line up with TRBD1. The nucleotide sequence is TGTGCCAGCAGCTTGGCAGGGGGTACTGGAAACACCATATATTTT. Translated, this gives CASSLAGGTGNTIYF. Where the CDR3 stops, the reference TRBV5-4 and TRBJ1-3 genes take over; the full variable domain is ETGVTQSPTHLIKTRGQQVTLRCSSQSGHNTVSWYQQALGQGPQFIFQYYREEENGRGNFPPRFSGLQFPNYSSELNVNALELDDSALYLCASSLAGGTGNTIYFGEGSWLTVV.